The rows below give T cell receptor beta chains drawn from one sample of a study of tumor-infiltrating lymphocytes in localized non-small cell lung cancer. TCRdb's table, derived via immunoSEQ multiplex PCR, lists solely in-frame clones and lacks some. The table shows 15,000 to 20,000 clones, with around 84% occurring only once. Sequenced input: uninvolved lung tissue not adjacent to the tumor. Receptors were obtained from a human donor with non-small cell lung cancer. Each CDR3 is given with its conserved first and last residue. Each record gives: V gene, clone size, D gene, J gene, CDR3 protein, CDR3 DNA. D genes are given only for firm matches. Rows give clone size only sometimes, using once, few, many, or a class for an expanded clone.

>TRBV4-1|.|.|TRBJ1-1
CASSQDGGGRTEAFF
TGCGCCAGCAGCCAAGACGGGGGGGGGCGCACTGAAGCTTTCTTT
>TRBV9|.|.|TRBJ2-3
CASSVGGNTDTQYF
TGTGCCAGCAGCGTTGGGGGAAACACAGATACGCAGTATTTT
>TRBV30|.|TRBD2|TRBJ2-2
CAWSKVAGGSTGELFF
TGTGCCTGGAGTAAGGTAGCGGGAGGTAGCACCGGGGAGCTGTTTTTT
>TRBV6-5|.|.|TRBJ1-2
CASGEYENGYTF
TGTGCCAGCGGTGAATATGAGAATGGCTACACCTTC
>TRBV19|.|TRBD1|TRBJ2-7
CASSIATHKGQGADEQYF
TGTGCCAGTAGTATAGCAACCCACAAGGGACAGGGGGCGGATGAGCAGTACTTC
>TRBV5-5|.|.|TRBJ2-7
CASSPDYSGQYF
TGTGCCAGCAGCCCGGACTACTCTGGGCAGTACTTC
>TRBV6-6|few|.|TRBJ1-1
CASSYDFVVAEAFF
TGTGCCAGCAGTTACGATTTCGTCGTTGCTGAAGCTTTCTTT
>TRBV5-1|.|TRBD2|TRBJ2-3
CASRTSGSSTDTQYF
TGCGCCAGCAGGACTAGCGGGAGTAGCACAGATACGCAGTATTTT
>TRBV6-5|.|TRBD2|TRBJ2-1
CAPGAPPGGEQFF
TGTGCCCCCGGGGCGCCCCCGGGGGGTGAGCAGTTCTTC
>TRBV5-1|.|.|TRBJ2-7
CASSLRGGPYEQYF
TGCGCCAGCTCGCTCAGGGGCGGTCCCTACGAGCAGTACTTC
>TRBV6-6|.|.|TRBJ1-2
CASSIPSNANYGYTF
TGTGCCAGCAGTATTCCCAGCAATGCCAACTATGGCTACACCTTC
>TRBV5-1|medium-sized|.|TRBJ1-3
CASSPDGASSGNTIYF
TGCGCCAGCAGCCCCGACGGTGCGAGCTCTGGAAACACCATATATTTT
>TRBV9|.|.|TRBJ2-1
CASSVDSPRRWDFSYNEQFF
TGTGCCAGCAGCGTAGACTCGCCGAGGAGATGGGACTTTTCCTACAATGAGCAGTTCTTC
>TRBV5-4|.|.|TRBJ2-1
CASSLWQGRQFF
TGTGCCAGCAGCTTGTGGCAGGGAAGACAGTTCTTC
>TRBV19|.|.|TRBJ2-7
CASRRAGTSSYEQYF
TGTGCCAGTCGACGAGCCGGGACAAGCTCCTACGAGCAGTACTTC
>TRBV19|.|TRBD1|TRBJ1-1
CASSISGGRNTEAFF
TGTGCCAGTAGTATATCAGGGGGCAGGAACACTGAAGCTTTCTTT
>TRBV13|.|.|TRBJ1-2
CASSRGRPGGHTDGYTF
TGTGCCAGCTCGCGAGGGCGGCCTGGCGGGCACACGGATGGCTACACCTTC
>TRBV6-5|few|.|TRBJ1-1
CASSYSGYRTEAFF
TGTGCCAGCAGTTACTCGGGGTATCGCACTGAAGCTTTCTTT
>TRBV5-1|.|.|TRBJ2-1
CASSLGGRGHNEQFF
TGCGCCAGCAGCTTGGGTGGGCGGGGTCACAATGAGCAGTTCTTC
>TRBV5-1|once|TRBD1|TRBJ1-4
CASSPGDRSNEKLFF
TGCGCCAGCAGCCCCGGGGACAGAAGTAATGAAAAACTGTTTTTT
>TRBV2|.|.|TRBJ2-1
CASSEIRTVATYNEQFF
TGTGCCAGCAGTGAAATAAGGACGGTGGCTACCTACAATGAGCAGTTCTTC
>TRBV7-8|once|.|TRBJ2-5
CASSLRGSQETQYF
TGTGCCAGCAGCTTAAGGGGCAGCCAAGAGACCCAGTACTTC
>TRBV11-2|once|.|TRBJ2-1
CASSLTLEQFF
TGTGCCAGCAGCCTCACCTTGGAGCAGTTCTTC
>TRBV7-8|.|TRBD2|TRBJ2-1
CASSALLLAGPSNEQFF
TGTGCCAGCAGCGCACTACTACTAGCGGGCCCAAGCAATGAGCAGTTCTTC
>TRBV30|.|TRBD1|TRBJ2-1
CAWTTGSEQFF
TGTGCCTGGACGACAGGGTCCGAGCAGTTCTTC
>TRBV9|.|.|TRBJ2-7
CASSPRNSISYEQYF
TGTGCCAGCAGCCCTAGGAATTCGATTTCCTACGAGCAGTACTTC
>TRBV7-9|.|TRBD2|TRBJ2-2
CASSSSAGLARWELFF
TGTGCCAGCAGCTCGTCAGCGGGACTAGCGAGGTGGGAGCTGTTTTTT
>TRBV5-1|.|TRBD1|TRBJ2-7
CASSLGEQGADEQYF
TGCGCCAGCAGCTTGGGGGAGCAGGGGGCAGACGAGCAGTACTTC
>TRBV6-1|.|.|TRBJ1-5
CASSERRVNQPQHF
TGTGCCAGCAGTGAACGGAGGGTTAATCAGCCCCAGCATTTT
>TRBV7-3|once|.|TRBJ1-2
CASSPDSIRGYTF
TGTGCCAGCAGTCCGGACTCCATAAGGGGCTACACCTTC
>TRBV6-1|.|.|TRBJ2-3
CAGGSRGPTDTQYF
TGTGCCGGGGGGAGTAGGGGACCCACAGATACGCAGTATTTT
>TRBV30|.|.|TRBJ2-7
CAWSGGGGVRVNEQYF
TGTGCCTGGAGCGGTGGAGGGGGAGTAAGAGTAAACGAGCAGTACTTC
>TRBV10-3|.|.|TRBJ1-1
CAISVGPGTEAFF
TGTGCCATCAGTGTGGGCCCCGGGACTGAAGCTTTCTTT
>TRBV6-1|.|.|TRBJ1-2
CASREQGGDGYTF
TGTGCCAGCAGGGAACAGGGTGGTGATGGCTACACCTTC
>TRBV7-2|.|TRBD2|TRBJ2-7
CASSFLGRQVEQYF
TGTGCCAGCAGCTTCCTCGGGAGGCAGGTCGAGCAGTACTTC
>TRBV5-1|.|TRBD2|TRBJ2-1
CASSSGLAGPRDEQFF
TGCGCCAGCAGCTCAGGACTAGCGGGGCCACGGGATGAGCAGTTCTTC
>TRBV5-1|.|.|TRBJ2-1
CASSLYPAANNEQFF
TGCGCCAGCAGCTTGTACCCGGCCGCCAACAATGAGCAGTTCTTC
>TRBV18|.|.|TRBJ1-2
CASSPAQGSGYGYTF
TGTGCCAGCTCACCAGCGCAGGGGTCGGGCTATGGCTACACCTTC
>TRBV5-1|.|.|TRBJ2-7
CASSLTMTSSYEQYF
TGCGCCAGCAGCCTCACCATGACAAGCTCCTACGAGCAGTACTTC
>TRBV9|.|TRBD2|TRBJ2-1
CASSAFGEGNEQFF
TGTGCCAGCAGCGCGTTCGGGGAGGGGAATGAGCAGTTCTTC
>TRBV19|.|.|TRBJ2-2
CASSGTSYTGELFF
TGTGCCAGTAGCGGGACCTCATACACCGGGGAGCTGTTTTTT